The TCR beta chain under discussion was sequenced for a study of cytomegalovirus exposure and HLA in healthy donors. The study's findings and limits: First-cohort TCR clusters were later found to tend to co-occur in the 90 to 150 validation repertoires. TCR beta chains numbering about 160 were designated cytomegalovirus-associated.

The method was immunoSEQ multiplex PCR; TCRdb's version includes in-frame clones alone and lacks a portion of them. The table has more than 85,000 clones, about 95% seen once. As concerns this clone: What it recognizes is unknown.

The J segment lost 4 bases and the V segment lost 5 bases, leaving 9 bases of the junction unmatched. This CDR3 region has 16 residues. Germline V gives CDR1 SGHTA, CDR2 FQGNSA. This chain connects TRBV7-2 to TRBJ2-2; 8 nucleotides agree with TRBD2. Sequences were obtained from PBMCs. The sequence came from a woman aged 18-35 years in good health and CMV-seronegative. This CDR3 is CASSPKAGDGTGELFF. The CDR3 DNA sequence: TGTGCCAGCAGCCCGAAAGCGGGAGATGGCACCGGGGAGCTGTTTTTT.